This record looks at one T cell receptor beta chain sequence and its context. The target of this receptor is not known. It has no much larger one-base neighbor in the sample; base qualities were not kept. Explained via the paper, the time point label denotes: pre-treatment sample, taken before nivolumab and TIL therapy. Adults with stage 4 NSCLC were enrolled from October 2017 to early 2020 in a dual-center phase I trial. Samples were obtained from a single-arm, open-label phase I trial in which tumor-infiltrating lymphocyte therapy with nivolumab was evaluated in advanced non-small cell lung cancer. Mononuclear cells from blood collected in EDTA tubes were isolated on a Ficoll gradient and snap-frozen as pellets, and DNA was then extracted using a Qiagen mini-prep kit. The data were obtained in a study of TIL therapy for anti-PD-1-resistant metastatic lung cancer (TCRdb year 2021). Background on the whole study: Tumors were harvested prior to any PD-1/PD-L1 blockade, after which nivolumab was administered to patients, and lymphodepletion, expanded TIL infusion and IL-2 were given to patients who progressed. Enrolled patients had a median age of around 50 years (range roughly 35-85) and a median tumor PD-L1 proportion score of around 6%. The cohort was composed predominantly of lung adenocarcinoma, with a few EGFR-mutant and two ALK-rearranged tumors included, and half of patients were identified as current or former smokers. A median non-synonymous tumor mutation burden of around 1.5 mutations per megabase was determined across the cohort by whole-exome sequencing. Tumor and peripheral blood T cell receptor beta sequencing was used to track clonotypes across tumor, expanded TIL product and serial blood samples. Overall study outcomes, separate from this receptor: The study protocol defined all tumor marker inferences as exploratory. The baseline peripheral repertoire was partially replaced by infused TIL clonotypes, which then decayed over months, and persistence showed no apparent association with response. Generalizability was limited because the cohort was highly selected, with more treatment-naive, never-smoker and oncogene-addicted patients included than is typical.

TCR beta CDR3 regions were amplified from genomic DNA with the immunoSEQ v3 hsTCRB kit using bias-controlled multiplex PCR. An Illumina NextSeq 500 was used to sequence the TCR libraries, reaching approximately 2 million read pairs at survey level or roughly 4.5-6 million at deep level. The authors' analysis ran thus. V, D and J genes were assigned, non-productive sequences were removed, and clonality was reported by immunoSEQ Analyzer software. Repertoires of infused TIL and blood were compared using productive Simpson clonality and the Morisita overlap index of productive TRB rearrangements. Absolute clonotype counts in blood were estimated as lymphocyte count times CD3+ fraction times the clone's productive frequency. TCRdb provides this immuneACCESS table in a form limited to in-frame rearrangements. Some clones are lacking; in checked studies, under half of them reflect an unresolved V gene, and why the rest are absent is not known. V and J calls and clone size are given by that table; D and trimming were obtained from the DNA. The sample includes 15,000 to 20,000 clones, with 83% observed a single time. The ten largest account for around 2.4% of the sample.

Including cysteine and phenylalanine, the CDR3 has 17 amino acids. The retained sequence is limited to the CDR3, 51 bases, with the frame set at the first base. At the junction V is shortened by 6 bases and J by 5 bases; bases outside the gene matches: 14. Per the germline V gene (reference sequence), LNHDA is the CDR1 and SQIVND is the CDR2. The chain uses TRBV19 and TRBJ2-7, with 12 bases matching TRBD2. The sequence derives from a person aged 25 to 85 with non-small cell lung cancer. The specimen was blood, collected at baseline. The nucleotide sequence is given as TGTGCCAGTAGCCCTACCCTTACTAGCGGGAGGTTCCACGAGCAGTACTTC. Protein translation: CASSPTLTSGRFHEQYF.